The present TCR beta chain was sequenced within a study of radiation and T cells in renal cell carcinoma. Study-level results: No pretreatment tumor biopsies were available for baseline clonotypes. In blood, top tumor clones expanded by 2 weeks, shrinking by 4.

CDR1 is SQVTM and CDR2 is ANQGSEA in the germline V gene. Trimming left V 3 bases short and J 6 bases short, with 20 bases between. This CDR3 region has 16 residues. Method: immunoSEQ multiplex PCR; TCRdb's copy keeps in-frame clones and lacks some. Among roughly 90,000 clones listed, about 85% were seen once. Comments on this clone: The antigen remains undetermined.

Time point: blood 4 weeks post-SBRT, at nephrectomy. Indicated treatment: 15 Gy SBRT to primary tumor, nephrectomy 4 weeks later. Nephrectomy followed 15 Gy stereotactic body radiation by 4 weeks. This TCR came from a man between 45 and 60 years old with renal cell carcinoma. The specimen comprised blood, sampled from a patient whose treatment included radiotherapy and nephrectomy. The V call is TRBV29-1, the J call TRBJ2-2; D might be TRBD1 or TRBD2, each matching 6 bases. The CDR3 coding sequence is TGCAGCGTTGACCTGCTTGGCAGGGGAGGTGCCGGGGAGCTGTTTTTT. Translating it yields CSVDLLGRGGAGELFF.